The next 14 T cell receptor beta chains were all read from a single sample in a study of T cells after yellow fever vaccination. TCRdb used MiXCR to reprocess the 5' RACE reads, holding one entry per CDR3 protein. The sample carries 150,000 to 200,000 distinct CDR3 sequences, 9.5% to 11% recorded once. The sequencing here drew on CD8+ T cells sorted from PBMCs, taken 15 days after the yellow fever booster vaccination. These receptors all stem from a man between 18 and 35 years old who received the YFV17D yellow fever vaccine.

There are a few counts of this clonotype. V gene TRBV6-1 combines with J gene TRBJ2-3, with D unclear. This CDR3 spans 15 amino acids. V was pared by 6 bases and J by 3 bases, with 16 bases between. Looked up from germline, CDR1 is MNHNS and CDR2 is SASEGT. This chain's CDR3 is CASSVLPLRTDTQYF. The DNA of the CDR3 is TGTGCCAGCAGCGTTCTACCGCTGCGAACAGATACGCAGTATTTT.

V usage is TRBV27 and J usage is TRBJ2-7; D could derive from TRBD1 or TRBD2 (5 bases each). This CDR3 has 12 amino acids. The V gene lost 2 bases and the J gene lost 7 bases, with 9 bases spanning the gap. The germline V gene has CDR1 MNHEY and CDR2 SMNVEV (reference sequence). CDR3 DNA: TGTGCCAGCAGTTTAATTGGGGGAGAGCAGTACGTC. Its protein is CASSLIGGEQYV.

The rearrangement uses TRBV7-6 and TRBJ1-2; 8 bases match TRBD1. V shed 4 bases and J 3 bases; nucleotides not matched to a gene: 13. This CDR3 region has 17 residues. Germline V gene data show CDR1 as SGHVS and CDR2 as FNYEAQ. The CDR3 region has the DNA TGTGCCAGCAGCTGGGGGGGATCTGAACAGGGGGACTATGGCTACACCTTC. Translated, it gives CASSWGGSEQGDYGYTF. Drawing the rest from reference TRBV7-6 and TRBJ1-2, the complete variable domain is GAGVSQSPRYKVTKRGQDVALRCDPISGHVSLYWYRQALGQGPEFLTYFNYEAQQDKSGLPNDRFSAERPEGSISTLTIQRTEQRDSAMYRCASSWGGSEQGDYGYTFGSGTRLTVV.

This clonotype was picked up a small number of times. V usage is TRBV7-8 and J usage is TRBJ2-7, with 10 bases lining up with TRBD1. The junction had 4 bases not matched to a gene; V was cut back by 8 bases and J by 3 bases. The CDR3 sequence is 13 residues long. Germline V CDR1 and CDR2: SGHVS, FQNEAQ. Written as DNA, the CDR3 is TGTGCCAGCCGAGGGACAGGGGACTACGAGCAGTACGTC. Its translation is CASRGTGDYEQYV.

The V gene is TRBV28, the J gene TRBJ1-1, with TRBD1 matching 7 bases. With V trimmed by 5 bases and J by 4 bases, 7 bases remained unmatched. Germline CDR1 is MDHEN and CDR2 is SYDVKM. This CDR3 has 14 residues. CDR3 sequence: CASSVTGEGTEAFF. As DNA, the CDR3 is TGTGCCAGCAGTGTCACAGGGGAGGGCACTGAAGCTTTCTTT.

The chain joins TRBV7-9 to TRBJ2-7; 9 nucleotides match TRBD1. Germline-derived CDR1 and CDR2 are SEHNR and FQNEAQ (reference sequence). The CDR3 runs 16 residues. Germline trimming cut 0 bases from V and 3 bases from J; bases unmatched to any gene: 6. The CDR3 here is CASSLASSGQGYEQYF. The CDR3 DNA sequence: TGTGCCAGCAGCTTAGCGAGTTCGGGACAGGGCTACGAGCAGTACTTC.

V and J are TRBV4-1 and TRBJ2-5; D tentatively reads TRBD1 or TRBD2 (7 bases each). Germline CDR1 and CDR2: MGHRA and YSYEKL. The germline V and J ends were trimmed by 4 bases and 5 bases, with 17 bases remaining between them. This CDR3 contains 15 residues. CDR3 in amino acids: CASSPYSGGGETQYF. The DNA for the CDR3 is TGCGCCAGCAGCCCCTACTCAGGGGGGGGGGAGACCCAGTACTTC.

The gene calls are TRBV3-1 and TRBJ2-3, with D unresolved. The CDR3 consists of 17 residues. Trimming removed 0 bases at V and 4 bases at J, with 17 bases between. Germline CDR1 LGHDT, CDR2 YNNKEL (reference sequence). CDR3 region: CASSQEYYGQPPDTQYF. The DNA for the CDR3 is TGTGCCAGCAGCCAAGAGTATTATGGTCAACCCCCAGATACGCAGTATTTT.

In its sample, this clonotype was seen a few times. The chain recombines TRBV29-1 with TRBJ1-1; D ambiguous. This CDR3 is built from 14 residues. Germline CDR1 reads SQVTM; CDR2 reads ANQGSEA. The V and J ends lost 2 bases and 1 base respectively, with 11 bases between them. The DNA of the CDR3 is TGCAGCGTTGAATCCGGACGGAGGAACACTGAAGCTTTCTTT. The encoded protein is CSVESGRRNTEAFF.

This clonotype showed up just a few times. This chain uses TRBV9 with TRBJ2-3; TRBD1 agrees at 8 bases. V lost 2 bases to trimming and J lost 2 bases; unmatched junction nucleotides: 13. The germline V gene has CDR1 SGDLS and CDR2 YYNGEE. The CDR3 is 18 amino acids. CDR3 bases: TGTGCCAGCAGCGTGAAGACCCCGGGACAGGACTACACAGATACGCAGTATTTT. This sequence encodes CASSVKTPGQDYTDTQYF. The full variable domain, with the rest looked up from reference TRBV9 and TRBJ2-3, is DSGVTQTPKHLITATGQRVTLRCSPRSGDLSVYWYQQSLDQGLQFLIQYYNGEERAKGNILERFSAQQFPDLHSELNLSSLELGDSALYFCASSVKTPGQDYTDTQYFGPGTRLTVL.

This clonotype has more than one count but fewer than ten. The rearrangement joins TRBV6-5 to TRBJ2-5, with TRBD2 matching over 12 bases. CDR1 MNHEY and CDR2 SVGAGI come from the germline V gene. Trimming at V came to 7 bases and at J to 5 bases, leaving 8 bases not matched to a gene. The CDR3 extends over 15 amino acids. Here the CDR3 reads CASTLLAGGGETQYF. The CDR3 DNA reads TGTGCCAGCACCTTACTAGCGGGGGGAGGGGAGACCCAGTACTTC.

The chain couples TRBV5-6 to TRBJ1-5, with a tentative D call TRBD1 (5 bases). The V end was cut by 0 bases, the J end by 4 bases, with 8 bases between. This CDR3 contains 14 residues. Germline values: CDR1 SGHDT, CDR2 YYEEEE. The DNA of the CDR3 is TGTGCCAGCAGCTTGGCCACAGGAAATCAGCCCCAGCATTTT. This translates into CASSLATGNQPQHF.

The rearrangement uses TRBV12-3 or TRBV12-4 and TRBJ1-3; tentative D call: TRBD1 (6 bases). V lost 6 bases and J 5 bases, leaving 20 bases between the germline ends. The CDR3 totals 16 residues. Written as DNA, the CDR3 is TGTGCCAGCAGGATGACAACAGGGATTTGGAGAAACACCATATATTTT. Amino acid sequence: CASRMTTGIWRNTIYF.

The chain joins TRBV5-6 to TRBJ2-7, with D unresolved. Germline CDR1 reads SGHDT; CDR2 reads YYEEEE. CDR3 length: 8 amino acids. V was trimmed by 4 bases and J by 7 bases, leaving 0 bases between them. CDR3: CASSEQYF. CDR3 in DNA: TGTGCCAGCAGCGAGCAGTACTTC.